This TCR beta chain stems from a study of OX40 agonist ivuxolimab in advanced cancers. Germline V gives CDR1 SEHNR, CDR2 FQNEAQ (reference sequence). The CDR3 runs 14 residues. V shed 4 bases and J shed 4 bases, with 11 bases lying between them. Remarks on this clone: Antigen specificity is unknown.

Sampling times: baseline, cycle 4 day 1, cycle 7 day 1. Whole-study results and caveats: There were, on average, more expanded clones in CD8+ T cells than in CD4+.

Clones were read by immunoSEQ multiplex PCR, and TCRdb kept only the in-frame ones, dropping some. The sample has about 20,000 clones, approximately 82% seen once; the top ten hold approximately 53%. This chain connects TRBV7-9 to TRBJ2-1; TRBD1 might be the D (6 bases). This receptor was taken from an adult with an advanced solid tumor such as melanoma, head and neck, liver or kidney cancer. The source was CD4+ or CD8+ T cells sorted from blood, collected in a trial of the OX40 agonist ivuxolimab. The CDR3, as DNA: TGTGCCAGCAGCTCACACCAGGGGTACAATGAGCAGTTCTTC. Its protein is CASSSHQGYNEQFF.